This passage covers 10 T cell receptor beta chains from one sample sequenced in a study of cytomegalovirus exposure and HLA in healthy donors. The PCR made use of 60 Vbeta and 13 Jbeta primers. Sequencing was performed with immunoSEQ multiplex PCR; in TCRdb, only in-frame clones are kept and a portion is missing. The table shows about 130,000 clones, with 77% occurring only once. The sample taken for sequencing was PBMCs. The receptor set was obtained from a male donor in good health and CMV-seronegative.

Note on this clone: An end of the junction does not agree with germline; a read error may underlie this. The rearrangement joins TRBV4-1 to TRBJ1-2; TRBD1 matches at 7 bases. The CDR3 is made up of 16 amino acids. Germline loops: CDR1 MGHRA, CDR2 YSYEKL. CDR3 nucleotides: TGCGCCAGCAGCCAGGCCGACAGGGTGGGTAACTATGACTACACCTTC. As protein: CASSQADRVGNYDYTF.

In its sample, this clone was seen once. This rearrangement joins TRBV28 to TRBJ2-1; 7 bases are a match to TRBD2. The CDR3 runs to 17 residues. The V segment lost 6 bases and the J segment 0 bases; nucleotides outside the gene matches: 11. The germline CDR1 and CDR2 sequences are MDHEN and SYDVKM. CDR3: CASRTGGVLSSYNEQFF. The CDR3 region has the DNA TGTGCCAGCAGGACGGGAGGTGTACTCAGCTCCTACAATGAGCAGTTCTTC.

J is TRBJ2-7 and V is TRBV19, with TRBD2 matching over 10 bases. The CDR3 has 15 amino acids. CDR1 and CDR2 (germline): LNHDA, SQIVND (reference sequence). Trimming at V came to 3 bases and at J to 7 bases, leaving 9 bases not matched to a gene. The CDR3 reads CASSIGTSVPGEQYF. CDR3 coding DNA: TGTGCCAGTAGTATCGGGACTAGCGTTCCTGGGGAGCAGTACTTC.

This chain joins TRBV6-1 and TRBJ1-5, with D hard to call. This CDR3 comprises 12 residues. The V gene lost 6 bases and the J gene lost 7 bases, with 10 bases spanning the gap. Germline loops: CDR1 MNHNS, CDR2 SASEGT. The CDR3 DNA reads TGTGCCAGCAGGAGGGCTTTGCAGCCCCAGCATTTT. Protein product: CASRRALQPQHF.

The J gene is TRBJ1-2, the V gene TRBV20-1; D unclear. The V end lost 0 bases, the J end lost 7 bases, and 6 bases lay between the germline ends. This CDR3 comprises 11 residues. Germline V lookup: CDR1 DFQATT, CDR2 SNEGSKA (reference sequence). The CDR3 reads CSARDMSGYTF. The CDR3 region has the DNA TGCAGTGCTAGAGATATGAGTGGCTACACCTTC.

The J gene is TRBJ2-7, the V gene TRBV7-9; D perhaps matches TRBD1 (6 bases). Trimming pared 6 bases from V and 2 bases from J, leaving 17 bases between. The CDR3 loop spans 15 amino acids. Germline V gene sequence: CDR1 SEHNR, CDR2 FQNEAQ (reference sequence). CDR3 in amino acids: CASRLNRVAPYEQYF. The CDR3 DNA sequence: TGTGCCAGCAGACTTAACAGGGTAGCCCCCTACGAGCAGTACTTC.

The V call is TRBV11-2, the J call TRBJ1-2, with D maybe TRBD1 (6 bases). Germline CDR1 is SGHAT and CDR2 is FQNNGV. V was shortened by 3 bases and J by 1 base, with 9 bases between the two germline ends. This CDR3 has 14 residues. The CDR3 sequence is CASSFGTSNYGYTF. The CDR3 DNA sequence: TGTGCCAGCAGCTTCGGGACAAGTAACTATGGCTACACCTTC.

The chain carries TRBV18 and TRBJ2-7; D is perhaps TRBD2 (7 bases). Germline V lookup: CDR1 KGHSH, CDR2 LQKENI. Deletions cut 2 bases from V and 5 bases from J, with 16 bases between. The length of the CDR3 is 15 residues. CDR3 protein: CASSPRGGGPDEQYF. CDR3 DNA sequence: TGTGCCAGCTCACCAAGAGGGGGGGGCCCCGACGAGCAGTACTTC. Based on the CDR3 plus reference TRBV18 and TRBJ2-7, the full variable domain is NAGVMQNPRHLVRRRGQEARLRCSPMKGHSHVYWYRQLPEEGLKFMVYLQKENIIDESGMPKERFSAEFPKEGPSILRIQQVVRGDSAAYFCASSPRGGGPDEQYFGPGTRLTVT.

The chain is built from TRBV6-5 and TRBJ2-7; TRBD2 matches 7 bases. The CDR3 is 13 amino acids. Germline CDR1 reads MNHEY; CDR2 reads SVGAGI. The ends lost 6 bases at V and 6 bases at J; junction bases unmatched: 8. CDR3 loop: CASRGGSPGEQYF. The CDR3 nucleotides read TGTGCCAGCAGGGGGGGGTCTCCCGGCGAGCAGTACTTC.

Note on this clone: Other nucleotide sequences in the sample specify the same CDR3. The gene calls are TRBV6-5 and TRBJ2-7; 8 bases align to TRBD1. From germline, CDR1 is MNHEY and CDR2 SVGAGI. CDR3 size: 12 residues. With V trimmed by 4 bases and J by 9 bases, 5 bases remained unmatched. The CDR3 DNA follows: TGTGCCAGCAGTTCAATCGGACAGGGGCAGTACTTC. This codes for CASSSIGQGQYF.